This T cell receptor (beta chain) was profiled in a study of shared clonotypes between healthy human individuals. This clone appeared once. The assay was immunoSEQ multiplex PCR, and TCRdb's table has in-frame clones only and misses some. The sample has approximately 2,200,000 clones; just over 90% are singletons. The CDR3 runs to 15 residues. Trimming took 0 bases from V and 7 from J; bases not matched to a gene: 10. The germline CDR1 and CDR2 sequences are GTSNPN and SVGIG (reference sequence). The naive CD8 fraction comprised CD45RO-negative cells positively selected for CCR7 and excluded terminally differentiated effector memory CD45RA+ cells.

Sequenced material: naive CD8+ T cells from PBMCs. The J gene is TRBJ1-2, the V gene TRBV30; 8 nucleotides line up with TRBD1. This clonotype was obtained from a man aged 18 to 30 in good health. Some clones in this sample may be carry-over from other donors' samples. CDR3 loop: CAWSVRGQDRAGYTF. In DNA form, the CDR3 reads TGTGCCTGGAGTGTAAGGGGACAGGATCGTGCTGGCTACACCTTC.